The clone carrying this T cell receptor beta chain was seen just once. According to the study, genomic DNA was the template for TCR beta VDJ and CDR3 profiling. Each CDR3 protein gets one entry after TCRdb re-called the reads with MiXCR. The repertoire consists of around 130,000 distinct CDR3 sequences, with 50% to 70% occurring once and the leading ten covering 25% to 30%. The source of the sample is a study of CD8+CD57+ T cells in acquired aplastic anemia. In the study overall: Sorted CD4+ and CD8+ cells yielded around 3.2 ug of DNA on average.

Patients chosen for sequencing had shown CD8+CD57+ cell expansion by flow cytometry. Every patient had severe acquired aplastic anemia. The sequence was obtained from a human donor with aplastic anemia. Sample: sorted CD4+, CD8+, or CD8+CD57+ T cells (not recorded which) from PBMCs.

CDR3 sequence: CAGRQGGIETQYF. As DNA, the CDR3 is TGTGCCGGGAGACAGGGGGGGATAGAGACCCAGTACTTC. V gene TRBV7-9 combines with J gene TRBJ2-5; 9 bases are shared with TRBD1. Germline CDR1 is SEHNR and CDR2 is FQNEAQ (reference sequence). The CDR3 has 13 amino acids. Losses at the gene ends were 11 bases for V and 4 bases for J; bases not matched to a gene: 8. The full variable domain, completed using reference TRBV7-9 and TRBJ2-5, is DTGVSQNPRHKITKRGQNVTFRCDPISEHNRLYWYRQTLGQGPEFLTYFQNEAQLEKSRLLSDRFSAERPKGSFSTLEIQRTEQGDSAMYLCAGRQGGIETQYFGPGTRLLVL.